The source of this T cell receptor beta chain is a study of blood T cell repertoires in COVID-19 (dated by TCRdb to 2019 to 2021). With regard to the full study: Samples from collaborators originated in the United States, Italy and Spain and spanned both the acute and convalescent phases of COVID-19. The prospective study material was composed of cDNA or gDNA derived from T cells, B-cell-depleted T cells, or PBMCs. Subjects who had been exposed to COVID-19, were actively infected with it, or had recovered from it provided the deeply sampled blood TCRbeta repertoires that made up the dataset. The repertoires were made available in a free public database intended to serve as a resource for research on the immune response to SARS-CoV-2. Samples were obtained from the ongoing ImmuneRACE study (first 160 participants) and from 1,200 or so subjects provided by 6 global collaborators. A de-identified subject ID, COVID-19 status, age in years and sex were almost always included in the sample metadata. Where HLA class I and class II types were available, the types were taken from metadata supplied by the sample provider, not from assay-based typing. On the study overall, not on this receptor specifically: The quantity of clinical and demographic metadata differed by source and by participant and was supplied without curation.

The immunoSEQ Assay, a bias-controlled multiplex PCR, was used to amplify TCRbeta CDR3 regions from genomic DNA. Concerning the study's data processing: The number of nucleated cells in each sample was estimated from the amplification of reference gene primers within the assay. To quantify the absolute abundance of each unique TCRbeta CDR3 rearrangement, sequence reads were collapsed and filtered. For each sample, productive Simpson clonality was calculated as the square root of Simpson's diversity index over productive rearrangements. TCRdb holds this immuneACCESS table with in-frame rearrangements only. Some clones are missing; in checked studies, unresolved V genes explain under half, and the rest has no known cause. That table is the source of V, J and clone size, and D and trimming were worked out from the DNA. The sample table lists about 30,000 clones, 88% of them with a count of one. 26% of the sample lies in the top ten.

In regard to this clone: It has no known antigen specificity. Qualities for individual bases were not recorded, and no much larger clone is one base off.

The collaborating institutions used their own protocols to collect whole blood in K2EDTA tubes. For TCRbeta analysis, collaborators shipped samples as frozen whole blood, isolated PBMCs, or DNA extracted from either of those sample types. The source of this sequence is a human donor in a cohort sampled during active COVID-19. The sample comprised peripheral blood.

This receptor has the CDR3 CASSQHPIAEETQYF. The sequence in DNA is TGTGCCAGCAGCCAGCACCCAATAGCGGAAGAGACCCAGTACTTC. The sequence links TRBV9 to TRBJ2-5; TRBD2 is a weak D gene call, 6 bases matching. CDR1 and CDR2, per the germline V gene, are SGDLS and YYNGEE. The junction carries 16 bases between V and J, which are trimmed by 4 bases and 3 bases respectively. Including the terminal cysteine and phenylalanine, the CDR3 comprises 15 residues. Only CDR3 DNA remains: 45 bases, in frame from the first base.